One sample yielded the 10 T cell receptor beta chains listed below, sequenced in a study of cytomegalovirus exposure and HLA in healthy donors. Assay used: immunoSEQ multiplex PCR; TCRdb lists only in-frame clones, some missing. This table has about 120,000 clones, 89% appearing once. Sequencing was performed on PBMCs. The origin of the receptors is a woman in her late teens or twenties in good health and CMV-seronegative.

The chain couples TRBV10-1 to TRBJ2-2; 11 nucleotides match TRBD2. Per germline, CDR1 WNHNN and CDR2 SYGVQD (reference sequence). There are 15 residues in the CDR3. J was trimmed by 4 bases and V by 4 bases; bases with no gene match: 2. The CDR3: CASSVTSGATGELFF. The CDR3 coding sequence is TGCGCCAGCAGTGTGACTAGCGGGGCCACCGGGGAGCTGTTTTTT.

The chain joins TRBV12-5 to TRBJ1-2, with D perhaps TRBD1 (6 bases). Looked up from germline, CDR1 is LGHNT and CDR2 is FRNRAP. Trimming removed 3 bases at V and 8 bases at J, with 22 bases between. CDR3 length: 16 residues. In DNA form, the CDR3 reads TGTGCTAGTGGTTTCGGACAGTCCGGGGAAAGGGAAGGCTACACCTTC. It translates to CASGFGQSGEREGYTF.

The genes are TRBV27 and TRBJ1-5; D is uncertain. This CDR3 is 12 amino acids long. Germline V gives CDR1 MNHEY, CDR2 SMNVEV (reference sequence). With 3 bases removed from V and 5 bases from J, the gap between germline ends came to 5 bases. CDR3 sequence: CASSFLDQPQHF. CDR3 in DNA: TGTGCCAGCAGTTTTTTAGATCAGCCCCAGCATTTT.

J is TRBJ1-5 and V is TRBV23-1; a possible D gene is TRBD1 (5 bases). TRBV23-1 is noted as an ORF with a role that remains uncertain. The V end lost 0 bases, the J end lost 6 bases, and 21 bases lay between the germline ends. The CDR3 is 18 amino acids. This CDR3 is CASSQSSLGGKSGQPQHF. CDR3 bases: TGCGCCAGCAGTCAATCGTCTTTGGGGGGAAAAAGTGGTCAGCCCCAGCATTTT.

The rearrangement links TRBV4-2 to TRBJ1-1, with D maybe TRBD1 (5 bases). CDR3 length: 15 amino acids. The V end was cut by 3 bases, the J end by 5 bases, with 16 bases between. CDR1 is LGHNA, CDR2 YNFKEQ, per germline. The CDR3 DNA reads TGTGCCAGCAGCCAGCAGGAAAGGGCAGGGACTGAAGCTTTCTTT. Its protein is CASSQQERAGTEAFF.

The chain is built from TRBV7-6 and TRBJ1-2, with 7 bases that match TRBD1. The germline V gene encodes CDR1 SGHVS and CDR2 FNYEAQ. CDR3 size: 15 residues. Trimming took 5 bases from V and 5 from J; bases not matched to a gene: 11. This chain's CDR3 is CASSPRQGFSYGYTF. In nucleotides, the CDR3 is TGTGCCAGCAGCCCCCGACAGGGCTTCTCTTATGGCTACACCTTC.

Comments on this clone: Other DNA sequences in this sample translate to the same CDR3. This chain joins TRBV5-6 and TRBJ1-1; 9 nucleotides match TRBD1. CDR1 and CDR2 from the germline V gene are SGHDT and YYEEEE. The CDR3 consists of 13 residues. V lost 2 bases, J lost 5 bases, and 1 base stayed unmatched. The CDR3 DNA is TGTGCCAGCAGCTTAGGGACAGGGACTGAAGCTTTCTTT. Translating it yields CASSLGTGTEAFF.

J is TRBJ1-2 and V is TRBV13, with TRBD1 as a possible D gene (6 bases). Trimming shortened V by 1 base and J by 7 bases, and 13 bases separated the two germline ends. CDR3 length: 14 amino acids. Germline CDR1 and CDR2: PRHDT and FYEKMQ (reference sequence). The CDR3 spells CASSLVQGGFGYTF. In DNA form, the CDR3 reads TGTGCCAGCAGCTTAGTACAGGGTGGGTTTGGCTACACCTTC.

This clone was recorded only once. The genes are TRBV10-3 and TRBJ1-1; 9 nucleotides agree with TRBD1. J was trimmed by 5 bases and V by 3 bases; bases with no gene match: 10. In germline, CDR1 is ENHRY, CDR2 SYGVKD. The CDR3 is 16 residues long. This CDR3 is CAISDSYRGRGTEAFF. The DNA for the CDR3 is TGTGCCATCAGTGATTCCTACAGGGGGCGAGGGACTGAAGCTTTCTTT.

The V and J genes are TRBV6-5 and TRBJ2-7, with a possible D match to TRBD1 (5 bases). This CDR3 has 14 amino acids. The germline CDR1 and CDR2 sequences are MNHEY and SVGAGI. Trimming removed 0 bases at V and 2 bases at J, with 8 bases between. CDR3 in amino acids: CASSYSYRTYEQYF. CDR3 nucleotide sequence: TGTGCCAGCAGTTACTCCTACAGGACCTACGAGCAGTACTTC.